The 11 T cell receptor beta chains presented below share a single source sample, sequenced in a study of technical replicates of blood from a few donors. The assay was immunoSEQ multiplex PCR, and TCRdb's table has in-frame clones only and misses some. Of 80,000 or so clones in the sample, around 96% were seen once. The specimen was T cells isolated from PBMCs. Source of these receptors: a human donor in good health.

The chain uses TRBV5-4 and TRBJ1-2, with 7 bases that match TRBD1. The CDR3 loop spans 14 amino acids. CDR1 is SGHNT and CDR2 is YYREEE in the germline V gene (reference sequence). V lost 4 bases, J lost 4 bases, and 7 bases stayed unmatched. The CDR3 DNA follows: TGTGCCAGCAGCCTAGGGGGCCTTAGCTATGGCTACACCTTC. It translates to CASSLGGLSYGYTF.

The chain combines TRBV29-1 with TRBJ2-7; 7 bases match TRBD1. The CDR3 runs 15 residues. CDR1 is SQVTM, CDR2 ANQGSEA, per germline. J lost 6 bases, V lost 4 bases, and 15 bases had no gene match. CDR3 sequence (DNA): TGCAGCGTTGGAGGACAGGCCTACCTCCAACGCGAGCAGTACTTC. It yields the protein CSVGGQAYLQREQYF.

V is TRBV4-1 and J is TRBJ1-1; D gene ambiguous. There are 13 residues in the CDR3. The V end was cut by 4 bases, the J end by 1 base, with 7 bases between. The germline V gene has CDR1 MGHRA and CDR2 YSYEKL. CDR3 amino acids: CASSLGGNTEAFF. The DNA for the CDR3 is TGCGCCAGCAGCCTCGGAGGGAACACTGAAGCTTTCTTT.

This chain links TRBV5-8 with TRBJ1-1; D remains ambiguous. The V end was cut by 6 bases, the J end by 3 bases, with 12 bases between. Germline assignment: CDR1 SGHTS and CDR2 YDEGEE. The CDR3 length is 13 residues. The CDR3 loop is CASIRRTYTEAFF. DNA for the CDR3: TGTGCCAGCATCAGACGGACTTACACTGAAGCTTTCTTT.

The chain employs TRBV2 and TRBJ1-6; 12 bases fit TRBD1. This CDR3 has 15 residues. The germline CDR1 and CDR2 sequences are SNHLY and FYNNEI. V was clipped by 5 bases and J by 9 bases; unmatched bases: 5. CDR3 loop: CASSPGTGGSSPLHF. The CDR3 region has the DNA TGTGCCAGCAGTCCCGGGACAGGGGGCAGTTCACCCCTCCACTTT.

The CDR3 sequence: CASSARGVGEAFF. The CDR3 DNA is TGTGCCAGCAGCGCAAGGGGTGTCGGTGAAGCTTTCTTT. The chain carries TRBV9 and TRBJ1-1; D perhaps matches TRBD1 (5 bases). Trimming stripped 3 bases from V and 7 bases from J, with 13 bases between. This CDR3 contains 13 residues. The V gene's germline CDR1 is SGDLS and CDR2 YYNGEE.

V usage is TRBV12-5 and J usage is TRBJ2-5, with 10 nucleotides matching TRBD1. V was pared by 3 bases and J by 7 bases, with 2 bases of the junction left unmatched. The CDR3 has 13 amino acids. Germline V gene data show CDR1 as LGHNT and CDR2 as FRNRAP. The CDR3: CASGFRTGGTQYF. The CDR3 nucleotides are TGTGCTAGTGGTTTCAGGACAGGGGGGACCCAGTACTTC.

This clone has just one count. The chain combines TRBV4-1 with TRBJ2-7; D may be TRBD2 (6 bases). The CDR3 runs to 17 residues. Germline CDR1 reads MGHRA; CDR2 reads YSYEKL. V lost 2 bases and J 0 bases, leaving 17 bases between the germline ends. The DNA for the CDR3 is TGCGCCAGCAGCCAATTGGGGTCGGCGGGGTCCTCCTACGAGCAGTACTTC. Translation gives CASSQLGSAGSSYEQYF.

The rearrangement uses TRBV27 and TRBJ1-1; weak D call: TRBD1 (5 bases). V was cut by 6 bases and J by 1 base, with 9 bases left in between. Per germline, CDR1 MNHEY and CDR2 SMNVEV (reference sequence). The CDR3 length is 13 residues. CDR3 sequence: CASSLGGNTEAFF. In DNA form, the CDR3 reads TGTGCCAGCAGCCTGGGGGGGAACACTGAAGCTTTCTTT.

The rearrangement links TRBV11-2 to TRBJ2-5, with TRBD2 matching 10 bases. Germline values: CDR1 SGHAT, CDR2 FQNNGV. J gave up 0 bases and V 1 base, and 8 bases lay outside the gene matches. This CDR3 contains 18 residues. The CDR3 coding sequence is TGTGCCAGCAGCTTAGGACTAGCGGGCGTGAGAGACCAAGAGACCCAGTACTTC. It encodes CASSLGLAGVRDQETQYF.

The chain combines TRBV11-3 with TRBJ1-2, with 12 bases identical to TRBD1. From germline, CDR1 is SGHNT and CDR2 YENEEA. V was pared by 4 bases and J by 8 bases, with 8 bases of the junction left unmatched. This CDR3 comprises 15 residues. The CDR3 DNA reads TGTGCCAGCAGCTCCAACCGGGACAGGGGGCTAGGCTACACCTTC. The encoded protein is CASSSNRDRGLGYTF. Supplemented by reference TRBV11-3 and TRBJ1-2, the full variable domain reads EAGVVQSPRYKIIEKKQPVAFWCNPISGHNTLYWYLQNLGQGPELLIRYENEEAVDDSQLPKDRFSAERLKGVDSTLKIQPAELGDSAVYLCASSSNRDRGLGYTFGSGTRLTVV.